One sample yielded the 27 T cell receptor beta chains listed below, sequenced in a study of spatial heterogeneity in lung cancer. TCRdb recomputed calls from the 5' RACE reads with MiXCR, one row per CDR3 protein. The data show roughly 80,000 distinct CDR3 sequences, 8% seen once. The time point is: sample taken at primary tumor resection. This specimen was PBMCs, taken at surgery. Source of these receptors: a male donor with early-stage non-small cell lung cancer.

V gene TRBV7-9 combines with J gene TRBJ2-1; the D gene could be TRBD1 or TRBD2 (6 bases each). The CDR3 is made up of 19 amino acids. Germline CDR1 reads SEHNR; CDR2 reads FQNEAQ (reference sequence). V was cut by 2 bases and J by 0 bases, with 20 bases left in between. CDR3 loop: CASSLLPGGGRSSYNEQFF. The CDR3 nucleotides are TGTGCCAGCAGCTTATTACCCGGGGGCGGTCGAAGCTCCTACAATGAGCAGTTCTTC.

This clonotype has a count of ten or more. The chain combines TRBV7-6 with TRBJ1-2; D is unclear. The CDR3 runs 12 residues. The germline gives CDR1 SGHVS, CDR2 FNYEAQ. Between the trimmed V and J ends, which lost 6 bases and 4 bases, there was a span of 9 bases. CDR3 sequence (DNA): TGTGCCAGCAGGGACGGGTTCTATGGCTACACCTTC. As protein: CASRDGFYGYTF.

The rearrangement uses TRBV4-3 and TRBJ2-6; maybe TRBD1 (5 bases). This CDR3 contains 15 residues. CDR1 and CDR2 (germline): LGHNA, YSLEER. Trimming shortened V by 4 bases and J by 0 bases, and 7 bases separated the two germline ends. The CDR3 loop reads CASSLDSSGANVLTF. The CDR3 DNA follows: TGCGCCAGCAGCCTTGACAGCTCTGGGGCCAACGTCCTGACTTTC.

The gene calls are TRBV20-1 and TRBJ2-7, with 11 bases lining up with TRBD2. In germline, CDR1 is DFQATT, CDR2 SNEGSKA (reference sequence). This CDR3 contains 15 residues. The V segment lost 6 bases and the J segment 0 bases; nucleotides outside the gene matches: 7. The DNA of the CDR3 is TGCAGTGCCCCCGGGACTAGCGGAGACTCCTACGAGCAGTACTTC. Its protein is CSAPGTSGDSYEQYF.

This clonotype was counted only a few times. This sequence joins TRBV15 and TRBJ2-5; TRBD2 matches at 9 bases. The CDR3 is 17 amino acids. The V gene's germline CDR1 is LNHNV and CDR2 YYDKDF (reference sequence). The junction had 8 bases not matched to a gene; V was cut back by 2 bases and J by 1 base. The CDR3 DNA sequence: TGTGCCACCAGCAGATCCAGCGGGAGGCCCCGCCAAGAGACCCAGTACTTC. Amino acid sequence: CATSRSSGRPRQETQYF.

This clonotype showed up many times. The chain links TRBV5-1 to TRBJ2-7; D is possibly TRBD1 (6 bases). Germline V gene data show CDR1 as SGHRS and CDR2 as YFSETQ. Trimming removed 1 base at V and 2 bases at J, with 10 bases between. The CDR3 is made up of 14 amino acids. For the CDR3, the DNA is TGCGCCAGCAGCTTGACAGGGAAGCCCTACGAGCAGTACTTC. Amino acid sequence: CASSLTGKPYEQYF. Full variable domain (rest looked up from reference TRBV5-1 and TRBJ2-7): KAGVTQTPRYLIKTRGQQVTLSCSPISGHRSVSWYQQTPGQGLQFLFEYFSETQRNKGNFPGRFSGRQFSNSRSEMNVSTLELGDSALYLCASSLTGKPYEQYFGPGTRLTVT.

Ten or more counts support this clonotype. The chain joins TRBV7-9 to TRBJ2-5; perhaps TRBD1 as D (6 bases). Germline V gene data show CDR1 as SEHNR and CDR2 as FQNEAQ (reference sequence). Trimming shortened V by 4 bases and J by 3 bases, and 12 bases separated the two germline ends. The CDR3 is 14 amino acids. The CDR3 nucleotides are TGTGCCAGCAGCTCCCTTAAGGGGGAAGAGACCCAGTACTTC. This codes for CASSSLKGEETQYF.

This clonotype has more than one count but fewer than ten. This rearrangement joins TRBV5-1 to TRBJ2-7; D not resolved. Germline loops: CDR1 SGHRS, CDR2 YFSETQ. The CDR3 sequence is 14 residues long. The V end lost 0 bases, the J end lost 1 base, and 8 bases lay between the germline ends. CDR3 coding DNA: TGCGCCAGCAGCTTGGGATCGGTTTCCTACGAGCAGTACTTC. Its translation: CASSLGSVSYEQYF.

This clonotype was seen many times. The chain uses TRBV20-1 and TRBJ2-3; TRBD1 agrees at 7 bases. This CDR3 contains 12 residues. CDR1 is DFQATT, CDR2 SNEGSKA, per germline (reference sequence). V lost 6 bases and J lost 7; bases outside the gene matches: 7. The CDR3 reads CSALGQINTQYF. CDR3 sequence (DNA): TGCAGTGCCTTGGGACAGATCAATACGCAGTATTTT.

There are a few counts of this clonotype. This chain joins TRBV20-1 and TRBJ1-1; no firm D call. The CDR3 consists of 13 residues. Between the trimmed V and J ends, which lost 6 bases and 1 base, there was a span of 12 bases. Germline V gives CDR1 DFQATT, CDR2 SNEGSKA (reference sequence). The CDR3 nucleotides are TGCAGTGCCTATGATCCCGGGAACACTGAAGCTTTCTTT. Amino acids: CSAYDPGNTEAFF.

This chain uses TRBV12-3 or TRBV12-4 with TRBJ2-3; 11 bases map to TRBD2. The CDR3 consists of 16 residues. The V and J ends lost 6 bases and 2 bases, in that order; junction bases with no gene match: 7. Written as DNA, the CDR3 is TGTGCCAGCAGCCCGGGGACTAGCGGAAACACAGATACGCAGTATTTT. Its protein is CASSPGTSGNTDTQYF.

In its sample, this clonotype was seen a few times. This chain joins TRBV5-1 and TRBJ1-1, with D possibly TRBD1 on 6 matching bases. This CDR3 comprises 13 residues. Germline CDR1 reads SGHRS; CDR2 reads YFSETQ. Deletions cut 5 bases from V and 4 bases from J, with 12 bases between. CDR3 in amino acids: CASRRTVGTEAFF. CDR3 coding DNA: TGCGCCAGCAGGAGGACAGTCGGCACTGAAGCTTTCTTT.

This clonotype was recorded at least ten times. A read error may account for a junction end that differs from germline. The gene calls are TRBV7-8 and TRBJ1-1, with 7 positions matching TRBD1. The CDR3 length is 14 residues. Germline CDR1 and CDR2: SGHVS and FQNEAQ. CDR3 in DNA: TGTGCCAGCAGCCCCCACCAGAACACCGGGACAGAAAATTTT. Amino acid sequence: CASSPHQNTGTENF.

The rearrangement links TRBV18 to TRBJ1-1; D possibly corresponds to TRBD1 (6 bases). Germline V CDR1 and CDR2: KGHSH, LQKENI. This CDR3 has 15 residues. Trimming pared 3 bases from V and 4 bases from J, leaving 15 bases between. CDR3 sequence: CASSPTTGRGTEAFF. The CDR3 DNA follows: TGTGCCAGCTCACCGACCACAGGGAGGGGCACTGAAGCTTTCTTT. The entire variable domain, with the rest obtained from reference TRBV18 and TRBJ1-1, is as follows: NAGVMQNPRHLVRRRGQEARLRCSPMKGHSHVYWYRQLPEEGLKFMVYLQKENIIDESGMPKERFSAEFPKEGPSILRIQQVVRGDSAAYFCASSPTTGRGTEAFFGQGTRLTVV.

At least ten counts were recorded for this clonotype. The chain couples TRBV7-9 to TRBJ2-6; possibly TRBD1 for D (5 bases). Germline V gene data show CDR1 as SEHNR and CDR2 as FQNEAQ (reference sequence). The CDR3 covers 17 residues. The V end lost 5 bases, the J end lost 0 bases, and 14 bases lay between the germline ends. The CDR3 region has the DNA TGTGCCAGCAGCCGCACACAAGACAGCTCTGGGGCCAACGTCCTGACTTTC. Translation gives CASSRTQDSSGANVLTF.

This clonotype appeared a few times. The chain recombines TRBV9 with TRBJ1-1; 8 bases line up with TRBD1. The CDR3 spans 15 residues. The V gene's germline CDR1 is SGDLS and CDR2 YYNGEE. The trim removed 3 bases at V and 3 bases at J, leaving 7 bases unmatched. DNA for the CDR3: TGTGCCAGCAGCGCCGCAGGGGGCGGGCACACTGAAGCTTTCTTT. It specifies CASSAAGGGHTEAFF.

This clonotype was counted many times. The CDR3 DNA reads as TGCAGCGTTGAGAGACTCACGGGTGGAGAGCAGTACTTC. This encodes CSVERLTGGEQYF. This chain joins TRBV29-1 and TRBJ2-7; D call uncertain. Trimming took 3 bases from V and 7 from J, leaving 16 bases between them. The germline V gene encodes CDR1 SQVTM and CDR2 ANQGSEA. CDR3 length: 13 residues.

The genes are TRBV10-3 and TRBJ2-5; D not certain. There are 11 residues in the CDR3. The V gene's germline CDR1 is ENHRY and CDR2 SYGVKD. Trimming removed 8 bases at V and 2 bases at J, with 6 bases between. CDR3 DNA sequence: TGTGCCATCGGCAGACAAGAGACCCAGTACTTC. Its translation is CAIGRQETQYF.

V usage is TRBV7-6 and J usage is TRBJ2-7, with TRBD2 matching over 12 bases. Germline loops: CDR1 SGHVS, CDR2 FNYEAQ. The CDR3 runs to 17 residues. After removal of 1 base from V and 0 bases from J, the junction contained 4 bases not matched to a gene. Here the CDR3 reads CASSLGTSGTHSYEQYF. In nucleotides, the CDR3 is TGTGCCAGCAGCTTAGGGACTAGCGGGACTCACTCCTACGAGCAGTACTTC.

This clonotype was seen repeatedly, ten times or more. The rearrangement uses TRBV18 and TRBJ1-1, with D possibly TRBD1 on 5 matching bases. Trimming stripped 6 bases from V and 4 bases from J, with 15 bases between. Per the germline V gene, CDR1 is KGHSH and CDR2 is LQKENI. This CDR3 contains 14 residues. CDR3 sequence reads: CASSLDGGSTEAFF. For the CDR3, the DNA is TGTGCCAGCTCCCTCGACGGGGGAAGCACTGAAGCTTTCTTT. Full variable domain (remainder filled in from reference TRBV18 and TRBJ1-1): NAGVMQNPRHLVRRRGQEARLRCSPMKGHSHVYWYRQLPEEGLKFMVYLQKENIIDESGMPKERFSAEFPKEGPSILRIQQVVRGDSAAYFCASSLDGGSTEAFFGQGTRLTVV.

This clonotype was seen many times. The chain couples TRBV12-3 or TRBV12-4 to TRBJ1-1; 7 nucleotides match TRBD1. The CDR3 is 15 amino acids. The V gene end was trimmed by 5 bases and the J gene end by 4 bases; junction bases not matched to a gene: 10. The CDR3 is CASSPDTGAVTEAFF. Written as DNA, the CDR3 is TGTGCCAGCAGTCCGGATACAGGGGCGGTCACTGAAGCTTTCTTT.

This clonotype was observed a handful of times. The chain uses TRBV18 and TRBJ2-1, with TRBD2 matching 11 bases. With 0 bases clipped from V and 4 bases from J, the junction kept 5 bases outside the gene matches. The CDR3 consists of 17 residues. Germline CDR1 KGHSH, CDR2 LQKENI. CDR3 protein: CASSPPSGRARYNEQFF. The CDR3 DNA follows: TGTGCCAGCTCACCACCTAGCGGGAGGGCGCGGTACAATGAGCAGTTCTTC.

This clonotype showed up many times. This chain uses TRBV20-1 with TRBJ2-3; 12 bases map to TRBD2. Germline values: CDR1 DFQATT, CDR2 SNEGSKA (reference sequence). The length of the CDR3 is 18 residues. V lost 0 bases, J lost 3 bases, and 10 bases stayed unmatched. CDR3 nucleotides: TGCAGTGCTAGAGATTTTTGGACTAGCGGGGATTTGACAGATACGCAGTATTTT. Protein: CSARDFWTSGDLTDTQYF.

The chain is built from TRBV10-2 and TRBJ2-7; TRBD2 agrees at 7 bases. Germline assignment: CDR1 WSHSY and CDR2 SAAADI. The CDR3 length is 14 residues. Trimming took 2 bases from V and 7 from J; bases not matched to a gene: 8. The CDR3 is CASSEMAGVKEQYF. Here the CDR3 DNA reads TGCGCCAGCAGTGAGATGGCGGGAGTGAAAGAGCAGTACTTC.

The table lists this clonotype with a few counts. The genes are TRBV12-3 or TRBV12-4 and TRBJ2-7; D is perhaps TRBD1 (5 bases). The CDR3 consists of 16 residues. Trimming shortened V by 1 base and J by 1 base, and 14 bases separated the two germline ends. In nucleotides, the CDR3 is TGTGCCAGCAGTTTAGAGGCAGGGTTAAGGTCCTACGAGCAGTACTTC. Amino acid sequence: CASSLEAGLRSYEQYF.

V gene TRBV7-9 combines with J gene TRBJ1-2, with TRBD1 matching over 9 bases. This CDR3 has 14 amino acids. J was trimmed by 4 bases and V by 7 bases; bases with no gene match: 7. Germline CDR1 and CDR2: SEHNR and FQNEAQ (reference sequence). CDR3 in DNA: TGTGCCAGCACCATCCTGACAGGGGGCTATGGCTACACCTTC. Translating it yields CASTILTGGYGYTF.

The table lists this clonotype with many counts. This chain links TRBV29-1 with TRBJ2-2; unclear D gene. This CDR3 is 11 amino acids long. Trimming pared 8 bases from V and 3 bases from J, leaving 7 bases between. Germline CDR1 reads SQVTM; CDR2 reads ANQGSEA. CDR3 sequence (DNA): TGCAGCATTACCGACACCGGGGAGCTGTTTTTT. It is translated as CSITDTGELFF.